The present T cell receptor (beta chain) was sequenced within a study of T cell repertoires in cytomegalovirus infection. This clonotype was observed a handful of times. As yet, its antigen is unknown. One entry per CDR3 protein results from TCRdb running MiXCR on the reads. This table has approximately 110,000 distinct CDR3 sequences, about 30% appearing once. The CDR3 extends over 14 amino acids. V lost 3 bases and J lost 5; bases outside the gene matches: 1. The germline V gene encodes CDR1 PRHDT and CDR2 FYEKMQ (reference sequence). This sequence joins TRBV13 and TRBJ2-1; the match to TRBD1 covers 10 bases. Source: CD8+ T cells from cultured PBMCs, taken from culture after CMV antigen stimulation. The TCR was taken from a human donor in good health (CMV status not recorded). Some clones in this sample may be carry-over from other donors' samples. This chain's CDR3 is CASSLGQGNNEQFF. CDR3 nucleotide sequence: TGTGCCAGCAGCTTGGGACAGGGGAACAATGAGCAGTTCTTC. Full variable domain (remainder filled in from reference TRBV13 and TRBJ2-1): AAGVIQSPRHLIKEKRETATLKCYPIPRHDTVYWYQQGPGQDPQFLISFYEKMQSDKGSIPDRFSAQQFSDYHSELNMSSLELGDSALYFCASSLGQGNNEQFFGPGTRLTVL.